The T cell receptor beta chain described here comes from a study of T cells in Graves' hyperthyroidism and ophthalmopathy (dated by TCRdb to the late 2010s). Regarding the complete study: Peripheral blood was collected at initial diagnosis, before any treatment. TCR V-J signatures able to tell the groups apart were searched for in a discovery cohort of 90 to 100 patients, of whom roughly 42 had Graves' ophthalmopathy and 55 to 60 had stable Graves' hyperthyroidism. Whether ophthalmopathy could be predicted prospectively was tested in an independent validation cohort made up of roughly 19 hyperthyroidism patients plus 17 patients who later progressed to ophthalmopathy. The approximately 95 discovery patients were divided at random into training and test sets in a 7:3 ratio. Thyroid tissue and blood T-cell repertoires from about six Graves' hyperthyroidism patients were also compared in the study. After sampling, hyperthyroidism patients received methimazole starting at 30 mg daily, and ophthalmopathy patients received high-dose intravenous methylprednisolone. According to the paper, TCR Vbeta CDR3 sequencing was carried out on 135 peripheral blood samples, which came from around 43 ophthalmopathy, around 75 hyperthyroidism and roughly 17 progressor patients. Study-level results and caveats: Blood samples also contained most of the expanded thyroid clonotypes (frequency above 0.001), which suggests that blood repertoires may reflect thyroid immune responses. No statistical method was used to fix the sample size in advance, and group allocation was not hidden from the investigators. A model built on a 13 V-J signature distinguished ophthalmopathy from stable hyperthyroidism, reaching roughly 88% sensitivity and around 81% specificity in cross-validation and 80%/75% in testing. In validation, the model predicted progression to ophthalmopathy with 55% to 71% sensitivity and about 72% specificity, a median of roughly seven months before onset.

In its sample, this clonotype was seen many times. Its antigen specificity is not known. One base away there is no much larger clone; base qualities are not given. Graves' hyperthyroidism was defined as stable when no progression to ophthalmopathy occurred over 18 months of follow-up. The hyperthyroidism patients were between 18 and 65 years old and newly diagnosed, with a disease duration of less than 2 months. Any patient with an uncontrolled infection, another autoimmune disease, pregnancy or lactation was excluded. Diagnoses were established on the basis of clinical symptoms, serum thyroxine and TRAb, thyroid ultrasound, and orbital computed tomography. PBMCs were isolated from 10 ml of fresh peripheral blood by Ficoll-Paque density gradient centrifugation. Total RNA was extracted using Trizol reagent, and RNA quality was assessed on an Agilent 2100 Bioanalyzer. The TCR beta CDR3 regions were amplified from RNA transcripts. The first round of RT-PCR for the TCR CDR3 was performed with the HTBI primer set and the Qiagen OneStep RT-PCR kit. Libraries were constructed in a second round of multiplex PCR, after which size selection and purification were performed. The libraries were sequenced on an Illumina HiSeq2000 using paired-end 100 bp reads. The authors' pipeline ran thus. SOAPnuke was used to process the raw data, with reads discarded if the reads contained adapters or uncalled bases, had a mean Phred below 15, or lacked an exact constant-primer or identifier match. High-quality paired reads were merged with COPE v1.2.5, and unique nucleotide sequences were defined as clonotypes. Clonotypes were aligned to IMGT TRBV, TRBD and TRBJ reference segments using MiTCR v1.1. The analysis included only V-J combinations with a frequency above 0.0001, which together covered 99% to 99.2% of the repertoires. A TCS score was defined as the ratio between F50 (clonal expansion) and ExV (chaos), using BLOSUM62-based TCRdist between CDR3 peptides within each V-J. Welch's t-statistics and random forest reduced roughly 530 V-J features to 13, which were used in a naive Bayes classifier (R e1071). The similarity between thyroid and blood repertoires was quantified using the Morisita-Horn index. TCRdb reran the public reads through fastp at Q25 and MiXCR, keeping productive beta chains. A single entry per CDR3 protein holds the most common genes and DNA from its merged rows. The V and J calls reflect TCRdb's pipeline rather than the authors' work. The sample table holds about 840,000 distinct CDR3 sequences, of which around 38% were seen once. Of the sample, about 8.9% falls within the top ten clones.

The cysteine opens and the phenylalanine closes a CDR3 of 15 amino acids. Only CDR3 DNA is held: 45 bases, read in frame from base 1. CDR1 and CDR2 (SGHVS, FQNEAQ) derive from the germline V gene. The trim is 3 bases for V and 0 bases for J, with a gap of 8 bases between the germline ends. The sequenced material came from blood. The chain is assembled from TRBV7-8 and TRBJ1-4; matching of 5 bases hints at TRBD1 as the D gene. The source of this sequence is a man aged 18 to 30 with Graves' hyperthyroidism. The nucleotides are TGTGCCAGCAGCTTCACAGGCGCAACTAATGAAAAACTGTTTTTT. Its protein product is CASSFTGATNEKLFF.